This passage covers 15 T cell receptor beta chains from one sample sequenced in a study of T cells expressing NK-cell markers. TCRdb reprocessed the 5' RACE reads; each CDR3 protein has one entry and no DNA is given. The listing records fewer than 400,000 distinct CDR3 sequences. The sequenced sample consisted of blood T cells: a sorted CD56 or NKG2C T cell subset, CD4+ or CD8+ T cells, or bulk PBMC T cells (not recorded which). Receptor source: a woman in her 50s in good health.

The rearrangement joins TRBV7-6 to TRBJ1-4. This CDR3 spans 13 amino acids. Germline V CDR1 and CDR2: SGHVS, FNYEAQ. CDR3 residues: CASRESLGEKLFF.

This sequence joins TRBV24-1 and TRBJ2-2; TCRdb lists TRBD1, though no DNA is available to test this call. From germline, CDR1 is KGHDR and CDR2 SFDVKD. The CDR3 consists of 16 residues. The CDR3 sequence is CATSSTRTGNTGELFF.

J is TRBJ2-3 and V is TRBV3-1. CDR3 length: 13 residues. The germline gives CDR1 LGHDT, CDR2 YNNKEL (reference sequence). CDR3 protein: CASSQGPWDTQYF.

This chain connects TRBV12-3 or TRBV12-4 to TRBJ1-1. The CDR3 sequence is 16 residues long. The CDR3 sequence: CASRPGGQPNRHEAFF.

The gene calls are TRBV7-9 and TRBJ1-1; TCRdb gives TRBD1 as the D gene, but with no DNA this cannot be confirmed. Germline V CDR1 and CDR2: SEHNR, FQNEAQ (reference sequence). The CDR3 consists of 14 residues. The CDR3 spells CASSLLTGNAEAFF. The full variable domain, its missing parts supplied by reference TRBV7-9 and TRBJ1-1, is DTGVSQNPRHKITKRGQNVTFRCDPISEHNRLYWYRQTLGQGPEFLTYFQNEAQLEKSRLLSDRFSAERPKGSFSTLEIQRTEQGDSAMYLCASSLLTGNAEAFFGQGTRLTVV.

This chain joins TRBV7-8 and TRBJ2-3; TCRdb names TRBD2, which stays unverified in the absence of DNA. This CDR3 is 17 amino acids long. Germline V gives CDR1 SGHVS, CDR2 FQNEAQ. The chain's CDR3 is CASSGPGRSPRSDTQYF.

The V call is TRBV5-1, the J call TRBJ1-4. The CDR3 consists of 13 residues. Germline V CDR1 and CDR2: SGHRS, YFSETQ. CDR3 in amino acids: CASSSNLNEKLFF. Based on the CDR3 plus reference TRBV5-1 and TRBJ1-4, the full variable domain is KAGVTQTPRYLIKTRGQQVTLSCSPISGHRSVSWYQQTPGQGLQFLFEYFSETQRNKGNFPGRFSGRQFSNSRSEMNVSTLELGDSALYLCASSSNLNEKLFFGSGTQLSVL.

The V call is TRBV6-4, the J call TRBJ2-1; TCRdb's D call of TRBD2 is untestable without DNA. The germline CDR1 and CDR2 sequences are MRHNA and SNTAGT. The CDR3 contains 16 residues. CDR3 region: CASSGTGASGPREQFF.

The chain carries TRBV27 and TRBJ2-1; the D call of TRBD2 rests on TCRdb alone, since no DNA is present to check it. Germline loops: CDR1 MNHEY, CDR2 SMNVEV (reference sequence). The CDR3 totals 12 residues. The CDR3 here is CASTSAKYEQFF.

CDR3 loop: CASNLGEGAPYNEQFF. The rearrangement links TRBV9 to TRBJ2-1; TCRdb lists TRBD1, though no DNA is available to test this call. CDR1 and CDR2 (germline): SGDLS, YYNGEE. This CDR3 contains 16 residues.

The chain couples TRBV6-2 or TRBV6-3 to TRBJ2-7. CDR3 length: 14 residues. Germline CDR1 and CDR2: MNHEY and SVGEGT. CDR3 residues: CASSLTYSGHEQYF.

The chain uses TRBV2 and TRBJ2-1; TCRdb proposes TRBD2, but this gene call is untestable without DNA. Germline-derived CDR1 and CDR2 are SNHLY and FYNNEI. The CDR3 extends over 16 amino acids. The CDR3 spells CASSTSGRRSYNEQFF.

This chain's CDR3 is CASSLQDETGELFF. This chain uses TRBV5-1 with TRBJ2-2. Germline V gene lookup returns CDR1 SGHRS and CDR2 YFSETQ. The length of the CDR3 is 14 residues.

This chain joins TRBV28 and TRBJ2-1; TCRdb's assignment of TRBD2 cannot be checked, as there is no DNA. Germline V gene sequence: CDR1 MDHEN, CDR2 SYDVKM. This CDR3 is built from 16 residues. CDR3 amino acids: CASNPGTSEGVDEQFF.

J is TRBJ2-1 and V is TRBV7-9; TCRdb designates TRBD1, a call that cannot be tested without DNA. Germline lookup yields CDR1 SEHNR and CDR2 FQNEAQ (reference sequence). There are 17 residues in the CDR3. The CDR3 reads CASSLPPPGQPVHEQFF.